The 17 T cell receptor beta chains below were found in one sample sequenced in a study of blood T cell repertoires in COVID-19 (dated by TCRdb to the early 2020s). The method behind the library was the immunoSEQ multiplex PCR assay. In its TCRdb copy, this immuneACCESS table keeps in-frame sequences only and misses some clones. Where compared with another copy, unresolved V genes explain less than half of these, and the others have no known cause. Counted in this sample were 120,000 to 150,000 clones; over 80% of them appeared once. Jointly, the top ten make up around 40% of the sample. The sequenced sample was peripheral blood. The source is a man between 45 and 60 years old who had recovered from COVID-19.

The count of this clone is one. Written as DNA, the CDR3 is TGTGCCAGCAGTTCTCCCCCGGACAGGGTGGATAATGAGCAGTTCTTC. It codes for CASSSPPDRVDNEQFF. This chain links TRBV6-5 with TRBJ2-1; 8 bases line up with TRBD1. The germline V gene has CDR1 MNHEY and CDR2 SVGAGI. This CDR3 is 16 amino acids long. V shed 4 bases, J shed 7 bases, and the junction held 12 bases outside the gene matches.

CDR3 in amino acids: CASSFQVRNEQFF. The CDR3, as DNA: TGTGCCAGCAGCTTTCAAGTGCGAAATGAGCAGTTCTTC. V usage is TRBV11-3 and J usage is TRBJ2-1; no reliable D call. CDR3 size: 13 residues. CDR1 SGHNT and CDR2 YENEEA come from the germline V gene. The ends were cut back, 3 bases at V and 7 bases at J, with 10 bases in the middle.

This clone showed up just once. This chain joins TRBV30 and TRBJ2-1; 9 nucleotides agree with TRBD1. With V trimmed by 8 bases and J by 4 bases, 9 bases remained unmatched. Germline values: CDR1 GTSNPN, CDR2 SVGIG (reference sequence). The CDR3 spans 14 residues. CDR3 loop: CARAGTGIYNEQFF. For the CDR3, the DNA is TGTGCCCGCGCTGGGACAGGGATTTACAATGAGCAGTTCTTC.

The V call is TRBV5-1, the J call TRBJ1-2; 9 bases fit TRBD1. The germline V gene has CDR1 SGHRS and CDR2 YFSETQ. This CDR3 is 16 amino acids long. V was pared by 1 base and J by 8 bases, with 12 bases of the junction left unmatched. The CDR3, as DNA: TGCGCCAGCAGCTTGACCCTGGACAGGGGAACAGGAGGCTACACCTTC. It is translated as CASSLTLDRGTGGYTF.

The chain employs TRBV4-1 and TRBJ2-5; 10 bases match TRBD2. J was trimmed by 2 bases and V by 0 bases; bases with no gene match: 6. Germline V gives CDR1 MGHRA, CDR2 YSYEKL. This CDR3 has 17 residues. The CDR3 loop is CASSQDPAGGIQETQYF. CDR3 nucleotides: TGCGCCAGCAGCCAAGATCCAGCGGGGGGGATACAAGAGACCCAGTACTTC.

This chain links TRBV5-1 with TRBJ1-1, with D possibly matching TRBD1 (6 bases). The CDR3 is made up of 15 amino acids. Deletions cut 2 bases from V and 3 bases from J, with 14 bases between. Germline CDR1 and CDR2: SGHRS and YFSETQ. This CDR3 is CASSLEQGGYTEAFF. CDR3 in DNA: TGCGCCAGCAGCTTAGAACAGGGAGGGTACACTGAAGCTTTCTTT. The full variable domain, its missing parts supplied by reference TRBV5-1 and TRBJ1-1, is KAGVTQTPRYLIKTRGQQVTLSCSPISGHRSVSWYQQTPGQGLQFLFEYFSETQRNKGNFPGRFSGRQFSNSRSEMNVSTLELGDSALYLCASSLEQGGYTEAFFGQGTRLTVV.

This clone occurred once. The chain combines TRBV19 with TRBJ1-5, with TRBD1 matching over 7 bases. J lost 0 bases, V lost 4 bases, and 6 bases had no gene match. Germline lookup yields CDR1 LNHDA and CDR2 SQIVND (reference sequence). The CDR3 spans 16 residues. The CDR3 reads CASSTSRDSSNQPQHF. Here the CDR3 DNA reads TGTGCCAGTAGTACGAGCCGGGACAGTAGCAATCAGCCCCAGCATTTT.

V usage is TRBV6-2 or TRBV6-3 and J usage is TRBJ2-7, with TRBD1 matching 7 bases. V shed 5 bases, J shed 1 base, and the junction held 8 bases outside the gene matches. Germline lookup yields CDR1 MNHEY and CDR2 SVGEGT. CDR3 size: 15 residues. The CDR3 DNA reads as TGTGCCAGCAGTGGTGGGACAGTTCCTTCCTACGAGCAGTACTTC. This sequence encodes CASSGGTVPSYEQYF.

The chain joins TRBV4-3 to TRBJ1-2; 9 nucleotides line up with TRBD1. Per germline, CDR1 LGHNA and CDR2 YSLEER. There are 14 residues in the CDR3. V shed 3 bases and J 7 bases; nucleotides not matched to a gene: 6. The CDR3, as DNA: TGCGCCAGCAGCCAGGGACAGGGTGAACGTGGCTACACCTTC. Translated: CASSQGQGERGYTF.

This rearrangement joins TRBV30 to TRBJ1-1; 8 bases line up with TRBD1. This CDR3 comprises 13 residues. Germline V gene sequence: CDR1 GTSNPN, CDR2 SVGIG (reference sequence). Trimming at V came to 4 bases and at J to 6 bases, leaving 7 bases not matched to a gene. CDR3 residues: CAWNADRGAEAFF. The CDR3 nucleotides read TGTGCCTGGAACGCCGACAGGGGCGCTGAAGCTTTCTTT.

This clone was picked up one time. V usage is TRBV18 and J usage is TRBJ1-1; tentatively, D is TRBD1 (5 bases). V was clipped by 2 bases and J by 5 bases, with 12 bases between them. The CDR3 loop spans 14 amino acids. Germline V gene lookup returns CDR1 KGHSH and CDR2 LQKENI. CDR3 nucleotide sequence: TGTGCCAGCTCACCAAACCAGGGAAGTACTGAAGCTTTCTTT. Protein sequence: CASSPNQGSTEAFF.

This rearrangement joins TRBV5-1 to TRBJ1-2; TRBD1 matches 11 bases. CDR1 and CDR2 from the germline V gene are SGHRS and YFSETQ. The CDR3 has 17 amino acids. V was clipped by 0 bases and J by 1 base; unmatched bases: 5. In nucleotides, the CDR3 is TGCGCCAGCAGCTTGGGGACAGGGGGCGTACGTAACTATGGCTACACCTTC. This codes for CASSLGTGGVRNYGYTF. The full variable domain, with the rest looked up from reference TRBV5-1 and TRBJ1-2, is KAGVTQTPRYLIKTRGQQVTLSCSPISGHRSVSWYQQTPGQGLQFLFEYFSETQRNKGNFPGRFSGRQFSNSRSEMNVSTLELGDSALYLCASSLGTGGVRNYGYTFGSGTRLTVV.

This clone has just a few counts. The chain joins TRBV4-3 to TRBJ2-3; weak D call: TRBD1 (5 bases). V dropped 4 bases and J dropped 4 bases, with 12 bases sitting between them. Per the germline V gene, CDR1 is LGHNA and CDR2 is YSLEER. This CDR3 has 14 amino acids. The CDR3 DNA reads as TGCGCCAGCAGCCCCTACCCGACAGCAGATACGCAGTATTTT. It encodes CASSPYPTADTQYF.

The CDR3 DNA reads TGTGCCAGCAGCCAACGCTCTAGCCTCCAAGAGACCCAGTACTTC. Translated: CASSQRSSLQETQYF. The chain recombines TRBV3-1 (or the pseudogene TRBV3-2) with TRBJ2-5, with D tentatively TRBD2 (5 bases). The CDR3 has 15 amino acids. V lost 2 bases and J lost 1, with 11 bases in between. Germline V gene data show CDR1 as LGHDT and CDR2 as YNNKEL (reference sequence).

This clone was detected only a few times. The chain has TRBV9 and TRBJ1-6, with TRBD1 matching over 8 bases. Germline values: CDR1 SGDLS, CDR2 YYNGEE. The ends lost 4 bases at V and 4 bases at J; junction bases unmatched: 4. This CDR3 is built from 15 residues. The DNA for the CDR3 is TGTGCCAGCAGCTTTCGGACAGGGTATAATTCACCCCTCCACTTT. This translates into CASSFRTGYNSPLHF.

CDR3 protein: CASSVYGQGAETQYF. Here the CDR3 DNA reads TGTGCCAGCAGCGTATACGGACAGGGCGCAGAGACCCAGTACTTC. The V and J genes are TRBV9 and TRBJ2-5; 8 bases match TRBD1. Germline V lookup: CDR1 SGDLS, CDR2 YYNGEE. J lost 4 bases, V lost 1 base, and 6 bases had no gene match. This CDR3 is 15 amino acids long.

The chain carries TRBV19 and TRBJ1-6, with D maybe TRBD1 (6 bases). In germline, CDR1 is LNHDA, CDR2 SQIVND (reference sequence). V lost 6 bases to trimming and J lost 4 bases, with 10 bases between them. The CDR3 length is 14 residues. The CDR3 bases are TGTGCCAGTAGCGAACAGGGTTATAATTCACCCCTCCACTTT. Residues: CASSEQGYNSPLHF.